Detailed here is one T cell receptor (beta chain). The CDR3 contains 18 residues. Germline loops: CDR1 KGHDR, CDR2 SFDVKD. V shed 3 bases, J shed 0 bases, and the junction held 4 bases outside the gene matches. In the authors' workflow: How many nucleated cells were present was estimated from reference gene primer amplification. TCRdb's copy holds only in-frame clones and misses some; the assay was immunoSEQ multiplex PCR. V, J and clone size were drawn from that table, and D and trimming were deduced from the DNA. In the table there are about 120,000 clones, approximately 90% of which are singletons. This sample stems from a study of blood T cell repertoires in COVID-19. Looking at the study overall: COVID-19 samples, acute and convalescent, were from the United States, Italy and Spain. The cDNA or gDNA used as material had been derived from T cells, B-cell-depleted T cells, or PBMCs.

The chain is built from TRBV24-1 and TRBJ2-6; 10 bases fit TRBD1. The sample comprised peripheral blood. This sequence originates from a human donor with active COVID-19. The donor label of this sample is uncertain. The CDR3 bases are TGTGCCACCAGTGATCCGGGACAGGGGATCTCTGGGGCCAACGTCCTGACTTTC. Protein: CATSDPGQGISGANVLTF.